These 10 T cell receptor beta chains were sequenced from one sample in a study of graft-versus-host responses after intestinal transplantation. Assay: immunoSEQ multiplex PCR; the TCRdb copy retains only in-frame clones and omits some. The table lists roughly 120,000 clones, around nine tenths of them singletons, with roughly 0.23% in the top ten. These TCRs are of unknown antigen specificity. Sequences were derived from unstimulated CD4+ T cells sorted from spleen or lymph node cells, sampled before transplant. These receptors all stem from a human donor who was the organ donor for an intestinal transplant.

This sequence joins TRBV6-5 and TRBJ1-2; unclear D gene. CDR1 and CDR2 (germline): MNHEY, SVGAGI. CDR3 length: 12 amino acids. The V and J ends lost 6 bases and 3 bases respectively, with 8 bases between them. The CDR3 reads CASRTVYYGYTF. The CDR3 DNA reads as TGTGCCAGCAGAACGGTCTACTATGGCTACACCTTC.

This chain links TRBV27 with TRBJ2-7, with 7 nucleotides matching TRBD1. J gave up 4 bases and V 4 bases, and 10 bases lay outside the gene matches. CDR3 length equals 15 residues. Germline CDR1 MNHEY, CDR2 SMNVEV (reference sequence). CDR3 sequence (DNA): TGTGCCAGCAGTTCCCCGACAGGGAGTACTTACGAGCAGTACTTC. Translation: CASSSPTGSTYEQYF.

The chain employs TRBV5-5 and TRBJ1-1; a weak D match, TRBD1 (6 bases). This CDR3 region has 15 residues. From germline, CDR1 is SGHKS and CDR2 YYEKEE (reference sequence). Trimming cost V 4 bases and J 0 bases, with 13 bases left between them. The DNA of the CDR3 is TGTGCCAGCAGCCCGGGACACTTCATGAACACTGAAGCTTTCTTT. It specifies CASSPGHFMNTEAFF.

The rearrangement joins TRBV6-6 to TRBJ1-2; 7 bases match TRBD1. Trimming cost V 0 bases and J 1 base; bases outside gene matches: 5. The CDR3 runs to 16 residues. CDR1 and CDR2 (germline): MNHNY, SVGAGI (reference sequence). Written as DNA, the CDR3 is TGTGCCAGCAGTTACTCGAACAGGGGTGTTAACTATGGCTACACCTTC. This encodes CASSYSNRGVNYGYTF.

The chain couples TRBV6-5 to TRBJ2-7; 8 bases fit TRBD2. In germline, CDR1 is MNHEY, CDR2 SVGAGI. After removal of 5 bases from V and 3 bases from J, the junction contained 6 bases not matched to a gene. The CDR3 loop spans 14 amino acids. As DNA, the CDR3 is TGTGCCAGCAGTCCCAGCGGGAGTCTCTACGAGCAGTACTTC. It is translated as CASSPSGSLYEQYF.

The J gene is TRBJ1-2, the V gene TRBV19; possibly TRBD1 for D (5 bases). The CDR3 is made up of 15 amino acids. Germline V lookup: CDR1 LNHDA, CDR2 SQIVND (reference sequence). The germline V and J ends were trimmed by 5 bases and 5 bases, with 18 bases remaining between them. CDR3 in DNA: TGTGCCAGTAGTCTGAGGGGTTCAGAACGGTATGGCTACACCTTC. This translates into CASSLRGSERYGYTF.

The genes are TRBV7-9 and TRBJ1-3; perhaps TRBD1 as D (6 bases). The CDR3 covers 14 residues. CDR1 and CDR2 from the germline V gene are SEHNR and FQNEAQ (reference sequence). The V end was cut by 4 bases, the J end by 2 bases, with 9 bases between. The CDR3 reads CASSSGGPGNTIYF. The CDR3 DNA reads as TGTGCCAGCAGCTCCGGGGGCCCTGGAAACACCATATATTTT.

The chain is built from TRBV19 and TRBJ2-5; D not resolved. Germline-derived CDR1 and CDR2 are LNHDA and SQIVND (reference sequence). The CDR3 covers 14 residues. The V and J ends lost 3 bases and 2 bases respectively, with 10 bases between them. As DNA, the CDR3 is TGTGCCAGTAGTATTATAGGACGGCAAGAGACCCAGTACTTC. It is translated as CASSIIGRQETQYF.

The gene calls are TRBV19 and TRBJ2-2, with TRBD1 identical over 8 bases. Germline V gives CDR1 LNHDA, CDR2 SQIVND (reference sequence). The CDR3 extends over 15 amino acids. V shed 5 bases, J shed 1 base, and the junction held 3 bases outside the gene matches. Here the CDR3 DNA reads TGTGCCAGTAGTTCCAGGGGGCGGAACACCGGGGAGCTGTTTTTT. Its translation is CASSSRGRNTGELFF.

This sequence joins TRBV6-1 and TRBJ2-2; 7 bases are shared with TRBD2. The V gene's germline CDR1 is MNHNS and CDR2 SASEGT. The junction had 12 bases not matched to a gene; V was cut back by 7 bases and J by 7 bases. The CDR3 has 15 residues. CDR3 DNA sequence: TGTGCCAGCAAGGTCGCGGGAGAAGGAGTCGGGGAGCTGTTTTTT. Protein sequence: CASKVAGEGVGELFF.